These T cell receptor beta chains were read from a single sample in a study of T-cell reconstitution after alpha-beta-depleted transplantation in children. TCRdb itself ran the PCR reads through MiXCR, one entry per CDR3 protein. The sample shows around 270,000 distinct CDR3 sequences, almost 8% of them seen only once. The source material was peripheral blood, sampled 360 days after TCRalphabeta/CD19-depleted stem cell transplant. These receptors came from a female patient between 2 and 10 years old who had a stem cell transplant for Fanconi anemia, so the T cells may come from the graft donor. Each CDR3 is given with its conserved first and last residue. A D gene is named only where the DNA matches it firmly. Clone size, where shown, is once, few, many, or a class for clones that have expanded.

d_gene,v_gene,abundance,j_gene,CDR3nt,CDR3aa
NA,TRBV7-9,many,TRBJ2-1,TGTGCCAGCAGCTTAGGGATCTATGAGCAGTTCTTC,CASSLGIYEQFF
TRBD1,TRBV6-5,few,TRBJ1-1,TGTGCCAGCAGTTACTACCTGACAGGGCTGGGGACTGAAGCTTTCTTT,CASSYYLTGLGTEAFF
NA,TRBV18,NA,TRBJ1-1,TGTGCCAGCTGGGGAGAGGGAGCGGGAACTGAAGCTTTCTTT,CASWGEGAGTEAFF
NA,TRBV11-1,few,TRBJ2-3,TGTGCCAGCAGCTTGGACGCACATTTGGAAGGGGGTCGCACAGATACGCAGTATTTT,CASSLDAHLEGGRTDTQYF
NA,TRBV15,NA,TRBJ2-7,TGTGCCACCAGCAGAGAGCGCTCCTACGAGCAGTACTTC,CATSRERSYEQYF
TRBD2,TRBV18,NA,TRBJ2-3,TGTGCCAGCTCACCACTTGGTAGCGGGGATACGCAGTATTTT,CASSPLGSGDTQYF
TRBD2,TRBV4-3,NA,TRBJ2-2,TGCGCCAGCAGCCAAGCAGCGGGGTTCACCGGGGAGCTGTTTTTT,CASSQAAGFTGELFF
NA,TRBV29-1,NA,TRBJ2-6,TGCAGCGTTGATACAGGGTTATCTGGGGCCAACGTCCTGACTTTC,CSVDTGLSGANVLTF
TRBD2,TRBV7-8,NA,TRBJ2-1,TGTGCCAGCAGCTTAGTCCCCGGACTAGCGGGCAATGAGCAGTTCTTC,CASSLVPGLAGNEQFF
NA,TRBV5-1,many,TRBJ2-7,TGCGCCAGCAGCTTGGAGGAAGGAGAGCAGTACTTC,CASSLEEGEQYF
NA,TRBV20-1,many,TRBJ2-3,TGCAGTGCTAGTACAGCGACTAGCACAGATACGCAGTATTTT,CSASTATSTDTQYF
TRBD1,TRBV7-9,NA,TRBJ1-2,TGTGCCAGCAGCTTAGTTAGGCCGACAGGGGGCGACGGCTACACCTTC,CASSLVRPTGGDGYTF
NA,TRBV20-1,NA,TRBJ2-5,TGCAGTGCCACCGGGACGCCACCGGGAGAGACCCAGTACTTC,CSATGTPPGETQYF
NA,TRBV7-9,many,TRBJ2-7,TGTGCCAGCAGCTTCGGGACAAACTACGAGCAGTACTTC,CASSFGTNYEQYF
NA,TRBV20-1,many,TRBJ1-2,TGCAGTGCCCCCCTTGGCAGGCCCTATGGCTACACCTTC,CSAPLGRPYGYTF
NA,TRBV14,few,TRBJ1-2,TGTGCCAGCAGCCCCCGAGGGGGGGATGGCTACACCTTC,CASSPRGGDGYTF
TRBD2,TRBV5-1,few,TRBJ2-1,TGCGCCAGCAGCTACCTAGCGGGGGAGAACAATGAGCAGTTCTTC,CASSYLAGENNEQFF
NA,TRBV7-9,few,TRBJ2-7,TGTACCAGCAGCTTAGGGGAGGCCGAGCAGTACTTC,CTSSLGEAEQYF
NA,TRBV5-6,many,TRBJ2-3,TGTGCCAGCAGCTTCCGGGGACTCACAGATACGCAGTATTTT,CASSFRGLTDTQYF
TRBD2,TRBV2,few,TRBJ2-1,TGTGCCAGATTGGGCCCTAGCGGGACGGGTGGGTTATACAATGAGCAGTTCTTC,CARLGPSGTGGLYNEQFF
NA,TRBV12-3/TRBV12-4,many,TRBJ2-7,TGTGCCAGCAGTTTAGGCGGTCCAGTTAGGCCCGAGCAGTACTTC,CASSLGGPVRPEQYF
NA,TRBV10-2,many,TRBJ2-7,TGCGCCAGCAGTGATGTCTACGAGCAGTACTTC,CASSDVYEQYF
TRBD1,TRBV28,many,TRBJ2-7,TGTGCCAGCAGTTTATATACAGGGGTCTACGAGCAGTACTTC,CASSLYTGVYEQYF
TRBD1,TRBV9,many,TRBJ2-1,TGTGCCAGCAGCCCAGCGGACAGGGAACGGACTGAGCAGTTCTTC,CASSPADRERTEQFF
NA,TRBV5-1,many,TRBJ2-1,TGCGCCAGCGGCAAACAGGGTTCCTACAATGAGCAGTTCTTC,CASGKQGSYNEQFF
TRBD2,TRBV12-3/TRBV12-4,many,TRBJ2-3,TGTGCCAGCAGTTCTAGGACTAGCGGAACAAGAACGCAGTATTTT,CASSSRTSGTRTQYF
NA,TRBV4-2,NA,TRBJ2-2,TGTGCCAGCAGCCAAGCGGCAGACGAGGGCAAGACTCCAACCGGGGAGCTGTTTTTT,CASSQAADEGKTPTGELFF
NA,TRBV12-3/TRBV12-4,many,TRBJ1-2,TGTGCCAGCACTAAAGGGGAGGGCCGTGGCTACACCTTC,CASTKGEGRGYTF
TRBD2,TRBV12-3/TRBV12-4,few,TRBJ2-3,TGTGCCAGCAGTTTAAGACTAGCCTTTCCATCATCTTTT,CASSLRLAFPSSF
TRBD2,TRBV18,many,TRBJ2-5,TGTGCCAGCTCCCTAGCGGGAGGTTCAGAGACCCAGTACTTC,CASSLAGGSETQYF
NA,TRBV7-2,NA,TRBJ2-5,TGTGCCAGCAGCCAAGCCCAAATTGCGGGCTTTCAAGAGACCCAGTACTTC,CASSQAQIAGFQETQYF
NA,TRBV15,many,TRBJ2-1,TGTGCCACCAGCAGAGATAGGTCGGTAAATGAGCAGTTCTTC,CATSRDRSVNEQFF
NA,TRBV12-3/TRBV12-4,many,TRBJ2-5,TGTGCCAGCAGCCAGCCCGCTGGGACCCAGTACTTC,CASSQPAGTQYF
TRBD1,TRBV6-5,NA,TRBJ1-6,TGTGCCAGCAGTTACTCGGGGACAGGGATGAATTCACCCCTCCACTTT,CASSYSGTGMNSPLHF
NA,TRBV20-1,many,TRBJ2-3,TGCAGTGCTATAGAAGGGGATACGCAGTATTTT,CSAIEGDTQYF
NA,TRBV7-8,NA,TRBJ1-6,TGTGCCAGCAGCTGGGACTCGACCTATACGGATTCACCCCTCCACTTT,CASSWDSTYTDSPLHF
NA,TRBV7-3,NA,TRBJ2-1,TGTGCCAGCAGCCCCTTTTACTCCTACAATGAGCAGTTCTTC,CASSPFYSYNEQFF
NA,TRBV12-3/TRBV12-4,NA,TRBJ2-5,TGTGCCAGCGGGTTTTATCCGGGCCCACAGTACTTC,CASGFYPGPQYF
NA,TRBV20-1,many,TRBJ2-5,TGCGGAGTGATAGAGCAAGAGACCCAGTACTTC,CGVIEQETQYF
TRBD1,TRBV7-6,few,TRBJ1-4,TGTGCCAGCAGCTTGCCGTGGGACAGGGGAGGGGAAAAACTGTTTTTT,CASSLPWDRGGEKLFF